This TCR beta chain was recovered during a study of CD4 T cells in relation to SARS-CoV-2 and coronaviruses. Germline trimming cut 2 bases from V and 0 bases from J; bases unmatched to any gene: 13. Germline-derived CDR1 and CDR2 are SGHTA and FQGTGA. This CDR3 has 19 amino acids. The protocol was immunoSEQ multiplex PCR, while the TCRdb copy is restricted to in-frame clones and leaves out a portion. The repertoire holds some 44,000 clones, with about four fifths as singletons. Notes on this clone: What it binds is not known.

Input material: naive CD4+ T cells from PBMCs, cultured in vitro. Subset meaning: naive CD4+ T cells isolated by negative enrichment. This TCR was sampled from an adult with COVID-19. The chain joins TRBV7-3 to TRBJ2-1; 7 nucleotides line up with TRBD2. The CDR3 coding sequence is TGTGCCAGCAGCTTACGCGGCGGGAGAATTCGGGGCTCCTACAATGAGCAGTTCTTC. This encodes CASSLRGGRIRGSYNEQFF.